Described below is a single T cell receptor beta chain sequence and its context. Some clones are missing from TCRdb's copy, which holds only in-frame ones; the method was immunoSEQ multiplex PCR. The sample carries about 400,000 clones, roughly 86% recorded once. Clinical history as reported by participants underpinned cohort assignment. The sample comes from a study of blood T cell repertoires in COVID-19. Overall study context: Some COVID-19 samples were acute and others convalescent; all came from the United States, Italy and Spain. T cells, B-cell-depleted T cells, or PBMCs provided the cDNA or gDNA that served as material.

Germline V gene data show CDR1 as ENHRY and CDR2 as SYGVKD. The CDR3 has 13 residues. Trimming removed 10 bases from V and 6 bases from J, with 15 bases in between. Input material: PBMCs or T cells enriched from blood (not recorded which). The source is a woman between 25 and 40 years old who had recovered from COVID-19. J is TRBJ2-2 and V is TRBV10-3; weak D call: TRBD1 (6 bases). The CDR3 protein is CATLASGAGELFF. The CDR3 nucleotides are TGTGCCACTTTAGCATCAGGGGCCGGGGAGCTGTTTTTT.